This entry lists 16 T cell receptor beta chains sequenced from one sample in a study of blood T cell repertoires in COVID-19. The data were produced by immunoSEQ multiplex PCR, yet TCRdb's version contains in-frame clones alone and is incomplete. The table shows around 140,000 clones, with around 89% occurring only once. Sequencing was done on a sample of peripheral blood. The receptors were gathered from a man between 60 and 70 years old with COVID-19, enrolled during active disease.

The chain links TRBV24-1 to TRBJ1-2; 9 positions match TRBD1. Germline assignment: CDR1 KGHDR and CDR2 SFDVKD. The CDR3 sequence is 15 residues long. After removal of 3 bases from V and 2 bases from J, the junction contained 3 bases not matched to a gene. CDR3 region: CATSDPGQGNYGYTF. CDR3 coding DNA: TGTGCCACCAGTGATCCCGGACAGGGGAACTATGGCTACACCTTC.

The chain combines TRBV7-2 with TRBJ1-2; 7 positions match TRBD1. Germline CDR1 reads SGHTA; CDR2 reads FQGNSA. V lost 5 bases, J lost 4 bases, and 10 bases stayed unmatched. This CDR3 has 15 residues. The CDR3 protein is CASSLSTGIFYGYTF. The CDR3 DNA is TGTGCCAGCAGCCTCTCGACAGGGATTTTCTATGGCTACACCTTC. Filled out from reference TRBV7-2 and TRBJ1-2, the complete variable domain reads GAGVSQSPSNKVTEKGKDVELRCDPISGHTALYWYRQSLGQGLEFLIYFQGNSAPDKSGLPSDRFSAERTGGSVSTLTIQRTQQEDSAVYLCASSLSTGIFYGYTFGSGTRLTVV.

This clone appeared once. The chain is built from TRBV5-1 and TRBJ1-3, with 8 positions matching TRBD1. Per germline, CDR1 SGHRS and CDR2 YFSETQ. This CDR3 is built from 14 residues. Trimming cost V 1 base and J 4 bases; bases outside gene matches: 1. In DNA, the CDR3 is TGCGCCAGCAGCTTGTCAGGGGGCGGAAACACCATATATTTT. Its protein is CASSLSGGGNTIYF.

This clone was detected only once. CDR3 protein: CATGQGRRTEAFF. The CDR3 bases are TGTGCCACAGGACAGGGACGTAGGACTGAAGCTTTCTTT. The V and J genes are TRBV6-5 and TRBJ1-1, with TRBD1 matching over 8 bases. There are 13 residues in the CDR3. Germline CDR1 and CDR2: MNHEY and SVGAGI. Trimming at V came to 10 bases and at J to 5 bases, leaving 9 bases not matched to a gene.

The chain combines TRBV3-1 (or the pseudogene TRBV3-2) with TRBJ2-5, with D perhaps matching TRBD2 (6 bases). Trimming shortened V by 2 bases and J by 3 bases, and 22 bases separated the two germline ends. This CDR3 has 18 amino acids. CDR1 and CDR2 (germline): LGHDT, YNNKEL (reference sequence). The CDR3 bases are TGTGCCAGCAGCCAAAGAGCGGGTATCTCCCAACCGGAAGAGACCCAGTACTTC. Translated: CASSQRAGISQPEETQYF.

This clone was found a few times. The chain employs TRBV6-4 and TRBJ1-2, with D possibly being TRBD1 (6 bases). The CDR3 sequence is 14 residues long. V was trimmed by 0 bases and J by 9 bases, leaving 14 bases between them. The germline CDR1 and CDR2 sequences are MRHNA and SNTAGT. Here the CDR3 reads CASSDSSRGVSYTF. The CDR3 DNA follows: TGTGCCAGCAGTGACTCGAGCAGGGGTGTGAGCTACACCTTC.

The chain is built from TRBV28 and TRBJ1-6; possibly TRBD1 for D (6 bases). The V gene lost 3 bases and the J gene lost 6 bases, with 6 bases spanning the gap. There are 13 residues in the CDR3. Germline CDR1 and CDR2: MDHEN and SYDVKM. CDR3 bases: TGTGCCAGCAGTTTCAGGGGTAATTCACCCCTCCACTTT. Its protein product is CASSFRGNSPLHF. Complete variable domain (other parts from reference TRBV28 and TRBJ1-6): DVKVTQSSRYLVKRTGEKVFLECVQDMDHENMFWYRQDPGLGLRLIYFSYDVKMKEKGDIPEGYSVSREKKERFSLILESASTNQTSMYLCASSFRGNSPLHFGNGTRLTVT.

The CDR3 loop reads CATSILGGGNEQFF. The CDR3 DNA is TGTGCCACCTCGATTCTAGGGGGTGGGAATGAGCAGTTCTTC. The J gene is TRBJ2-1, the V gene TRBV6-6; D might be TRBD1 (6 bases). The CDR3 runs to 14 residues. CDR1 is MNHNY, CDR2 SVGAGI, per germline (reference sequence). V was clipped by 10 bases and J by 7 bases, with 20 bases between them.

The chain links TRBV5-4 to TRBJ2-1; 9 bases fit TRBD1. Trimming cost V 4 bases and J 2 bases; bases outside gene matches: 10. The CDR3 runs 17 residues. CDR1 is SGHNT, CDR2 YYREEE, per germline (reference sequence). The CDR3 DNA reads as TGTGCCAGCAGCCGGCCCGACGGGACAGGGCCCTACAATGAGCAGTTCTTC. It translates to CASSRPDGTGPYNEQFF.

The rearrangement joins TRBV5-6 to TRBJ2-1; 7 positions match TRBD1. After removal of 0 bases from V and 4 bases from J, the junction contained 4 bases not matched to a gene. Germline V gives CDR1 SGHDT, CDR2 YYEEEE. This CDR3 region has 15 residues. CDR3 DNA sequence: TGTGCCAGCAGCTTGGGGGACAGCACGTACAATGAGCAGTTCTTC. The encoded protein is CASSLGDSTYNEQFF.

The chain carries TRBV5-1 and TRBJ1-1; weak D call: TRBD1 (6 bases). This CDR3 has 14 residues. The germline gives CDR1 SGHRS, CDR2 YFSETQ. Trimming shortened V by 4 bases and J by 5 bases, and 15 bases separated the two germline ends. The CDR3 DNA is TGCGCCAGCAGCGTGTCAGGGGAGAGGACTGAAGCTTTCTTT. This encodes CASSVSGERTEAFF.

The gene calls are TRBV30 and TRBJ1-6, with D perhaps TRBD1 (5 bases). V was trimmed by 0 bases and J by 8 bases, leaving 5 bases between them. CDR3 length: 12 residues. Per the germline V gene, CDR1 is GTSNPN and CDR2 is SVGIG (reference sequence). CDR3 amino acids: CAWSVQDSPLHF. DNA of the CDR3: TGTGCCTGGAGTGTACAGGATTCACCCCTCCACTTT.

The gene calls are TRBV15 and TRBJ2-1; 9 nucleotides agree with TRBD1. The CDR3 is 17 residues long. The junction had 4 bases not matched to a gene; V was cut back by 0 bases and J by 1 base. The V gene's germline CDR1 is LNHNV and CDR2 YYDKDF (reference sequence). This CDR3 is CATSRDPGQGSYNEQFF. CDR3 in DNA: TGTGCCACCAGCAGAGATCCGGGACAGGGTTCCTACAATGAGCAGTTCTTC.

This clone was found a few times. J is TRBJ1-5 and V is TRBV27; TRBD1 aligns across 7 bases. Unmatched junction bases numbered 3, after V lost 5 bases and J lost 2 bases. Germline-derived CDR1 and CDR2 are MNHEY and SMNVEV (reference sequence). The CDR3 has 14 residues. CDR3 DNA: TGTGCCAGCAGTCCGGGGACAGGCAATCAGCCCCAGCATTTT. Translated, it gives CASSPGTGNQPQHF.

The chain joins TRBV28 to TRBJ1-4; D possibly corresponds to TRBD1 (6 bases). Germline loops: CDR1 MDHEN, CDR2 SYDVKM. The CDR3 spans 14 residues. V lost 3 bases, J lost 7 bases, and 12 bases lay in between. The CDR3 spells CASSFSGDGEKLFF. The CDR3 bases are TGTGCCAGCAGTTTCTCAGGGGACGGTGAAAAACTGTTTTTT.

V usage is TRBV3-1 (or the pseudogene TRBV3-2) and J usage is TRBJ1-1, with unresolved D. V was pared by 2 bases and J by 4 bases, with 8 bases between. There are 13 residues in the CDR3. Germline CDR1 is LGHDT and CDR2 is YNNKEL (reference sequence). DNA for the CDR3: TGTGCCAGCAGCCAATACAGAAGCACTGAAGCTTTCTTT. Translated: CASSQYRSTEAFF.